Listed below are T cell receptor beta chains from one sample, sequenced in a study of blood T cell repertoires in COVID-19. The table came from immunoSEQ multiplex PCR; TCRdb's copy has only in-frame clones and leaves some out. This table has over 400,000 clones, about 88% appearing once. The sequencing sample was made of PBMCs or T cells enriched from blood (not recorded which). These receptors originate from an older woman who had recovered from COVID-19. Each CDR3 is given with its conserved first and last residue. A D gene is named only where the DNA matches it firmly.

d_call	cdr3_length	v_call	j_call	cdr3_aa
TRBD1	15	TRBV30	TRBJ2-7	CAWSVEPTGGYEQYF
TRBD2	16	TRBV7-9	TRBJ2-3	CASSLVLAGGSDTQYF
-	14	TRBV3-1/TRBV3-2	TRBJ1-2	CASSPPGVAYGYTF
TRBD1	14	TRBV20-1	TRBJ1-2	CSASEGGISYGYTF
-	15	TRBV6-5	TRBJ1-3	CASTYRTDSGNTIYF
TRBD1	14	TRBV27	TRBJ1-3	CASSDRVSGNTIYF
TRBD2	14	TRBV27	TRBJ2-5	CASSQLAGVETQYF
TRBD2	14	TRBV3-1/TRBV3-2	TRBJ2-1	CASATSGGQNEQFF
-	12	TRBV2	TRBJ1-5	CASSSRNQPQHF
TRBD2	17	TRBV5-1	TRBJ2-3	CASSLARTSGGPDTQYF
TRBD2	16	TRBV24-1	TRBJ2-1	CATSDPSGGAHNEQFF
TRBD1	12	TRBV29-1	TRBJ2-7	CSARGPRYEQYF
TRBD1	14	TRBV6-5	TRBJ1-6	CASSYKGANSPLHF
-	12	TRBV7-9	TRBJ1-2	CASSSGVRGYTF
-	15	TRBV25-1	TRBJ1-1	CASSELDSLRTEAFF
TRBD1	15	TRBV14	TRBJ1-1	CASSHRQGWGTEAFF
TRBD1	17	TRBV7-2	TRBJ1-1	CASSRGLVGTGTTEAFF
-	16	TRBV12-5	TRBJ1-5	CASGLAQGPRNQPQHF
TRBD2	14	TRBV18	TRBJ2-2	CASSSLAGTGELFF
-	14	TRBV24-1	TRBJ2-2	CATSSPGGTGELFF
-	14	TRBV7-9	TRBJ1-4	CASSLHSTNEKLFF
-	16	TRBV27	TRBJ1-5	CASSLKGPYSNQPQHF
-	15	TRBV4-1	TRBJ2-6	CASSPGTSGANVLTF
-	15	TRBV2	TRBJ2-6	CASSVFKSGANVLTF
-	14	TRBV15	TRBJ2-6	CATYIPSGANVLTF
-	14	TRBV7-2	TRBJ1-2	CASIPWGGGYGYTF
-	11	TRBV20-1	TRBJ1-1	CSASEFAEAFF
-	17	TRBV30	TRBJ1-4	CAWTVRPGALGDEKLFF
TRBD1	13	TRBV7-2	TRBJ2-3	CASSFQGADTQYF
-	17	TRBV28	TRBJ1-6	CASGSVTPGHYNSPLHF
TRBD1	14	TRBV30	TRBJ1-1	CAYNRGVRSTEAFF
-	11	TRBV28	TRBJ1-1	CASSPTRGAFF
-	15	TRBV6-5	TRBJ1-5	CASSVTGQYNQPQHF
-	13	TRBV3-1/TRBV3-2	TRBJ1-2	CASSLIANYGYTF
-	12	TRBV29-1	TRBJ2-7	CSVRRDTSEQYF
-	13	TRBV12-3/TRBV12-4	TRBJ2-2	CASTRHDTGELFF
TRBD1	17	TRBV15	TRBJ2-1	CATSGRPGQGSYNEQFF
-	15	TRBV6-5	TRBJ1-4	CASNSRGKSEEKLFF